This TCR beta chain was documented in a study of regulatory and conventional T cells in RAG deficiency. Regarding the study as a whole: Treg unique TCR beta sequences were 80 to 100-fold fewer in Omenn syndrome and CID/AS patients than controls. Control T-cell subsets had markedly higher Shannon entropy and lower Simpson indices than RAG-deficient patients. Shorter CDR3s in all patient subsets; >75% Treg-Tconv overlap in Omenn.

Only in-frame clones appear in the TCRdb table, and some are missing; sequencing was by immunoSEQ multiplex PCR. The profile shows more than 35,000 clones, 80% to 90% of them singletons. This clone has a single count. Its antigen is not known. Blood CD4+ CD25-low CD127-high conventional T cells supplied the genomic DNA template. Trimming took off 6 bases at V and 5 bases at J, with 13 bases between the two ends. This CDR3 has 13 amino acids. The germline gives CDR1 KGHSH, CDR2 LQKENI. The sample also formed part of further work on regulatory T cells. That publication notes: Primers: 52 TRBV forward and 13 TRBJ reverse. Regulatory T cells showed the strongest V-J pair restriction and V/J gene skewing among patient repertoires.

Sequencing was done on a sample of CD4+ effector T cells sorted from blood. This chain links TRBV18 with TRBJ1-1; D gene uncertain. The sequence derives from a human donor in good health. CDR3 amino acids: CASSPTGSTEAFF. In nucleotides, the CDR3 is TGTGCCAGCTCTCCGACGGGGTCTACTGAAGCTTTCTTT.